Listed below are T cell receptor beta chains from one sample, sequenced in a study of OX40 agonist ivuxolimab in advanced cancers. Assay used: immunoSEQ multiplex PCR; TCRdb lists only in-frame clones, some missing. The sample includes roughly 120,000 clones, roughly 87% seen only once; the top ten take less than 0.35%. Material: CD4+ or CD8+ T cells sorted from blood, obtained in a trial of the OX40 agonist ivuxolimab. The receptors shown here come from an adult with an advanced solid tumor such as melanoma, head and neck, liver or kidney cancer. CDR3s include the opening cysteine and the closing phenylalanine or tryptophan. Each record gives: V gene, CDR3 protein.

TRBV5-1	CASSFLGMNTEAFF
TRBV5-1	CASSLGSADYGYTF
TRBV9	CASSGGATSYGYTF
TRBV6-5	CASSYSPDLGMEKLFF
TRBV6-5	CASSPLRGGEQYF
TRBV18	CASSAREGLGTGELFF
TRBV6-1	CASSGLGQGAGEQYF
TRBV6-8	CASSSPKLGQGALQGSYEQYF
TRBV9	CASSVGWSSGSYEQYF
TRBV6-5	CASGTSPGNTIYF
TRBV10-3	CAISGTGVYEQYF
TRBV6-1	CASSRGSVIEKLFF
TRBV28	CASRQGGTGYTF
TRBV7-7	CASSLGDGGELFF
TRBV4-3	CASSHEPGQGPYNEQFF
TRBV11-3	CASSYSNRINNEQFF
TRBV19	CASRLHGRDRIIGYTF
TRBV7-7	CASSLDEGTGELFF
TRBV4-3	CASSYLISGTGHGEQFF
TRBV21-1	CASSNNRTGGSMDEQYF
TRBV5-1	CASSFRQGQNIQYF
TRBV7-2	CASSLAPGGDTQYF
TRBV7-6	CASSLAHRVSDTQYF
TRBV6-5	CASSGGVSYGYTF
TRBV4-2	CASSQVTGNNQPQHF
TRBV27	CASSFSGPYEQYF
TRBV5-4	CASSRNTDYEQYF
TRBV9	CASSVLAVRTDTQYF
TRBV15	CATSGYAGPNSPLHF
TRBV7-2	CASSLKAGPYNEQFF
TRBV4-2	CASSQEGTATNEKLFF
TRBV15	CATSSPGLAAYEQYF
TRBV10-3	CAISEAYEQFF
TRBV28	CASRTGAYDTDTQYF
TRBV18	CASSPDPTEAFF
TRBV30	CAWSKGFDSPYEQYF
TRBV4-1	CASSRGPTIVDGQPQHF
TRBV5-1	CASSLAPSSYEQYF
TRBV28	CASNYPGQGIRELFF
TRBV19	CASSIRSSNYGYTF
TRBV29-1	CSVTGKGISYNSPLHF
TRBV18	CASSPGLTLAKNIQYF
TRBV7-2	CASSLAFPSGFNEQFF
TRBV7-3	CASSSDSPDTQYF
TRBV2	CAASIGEQETQYF
TRBV16	CASSQGAGSNTEAFF
TRBV19	CASSKTSGNYEQYF
TRBV18	CASSPPAASNTEAFF
TRBV5-5	CASSLITGGSTDTQYF
TRBV11-3	CASSLDGAGELFF